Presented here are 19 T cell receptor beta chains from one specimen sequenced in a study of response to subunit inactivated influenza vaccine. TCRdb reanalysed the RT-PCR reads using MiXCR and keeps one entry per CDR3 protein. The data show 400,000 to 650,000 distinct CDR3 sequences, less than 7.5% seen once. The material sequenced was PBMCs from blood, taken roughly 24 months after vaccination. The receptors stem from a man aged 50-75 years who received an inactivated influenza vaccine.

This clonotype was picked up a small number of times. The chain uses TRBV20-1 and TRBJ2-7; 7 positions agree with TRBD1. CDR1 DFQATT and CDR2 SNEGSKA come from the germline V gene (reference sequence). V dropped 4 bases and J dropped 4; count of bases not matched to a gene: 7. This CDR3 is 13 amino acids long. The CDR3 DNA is TGCAGTGCTACGCCCGTACAGGGGTACGAGCAGTACTTC. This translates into CSATPVQGYEQYF.

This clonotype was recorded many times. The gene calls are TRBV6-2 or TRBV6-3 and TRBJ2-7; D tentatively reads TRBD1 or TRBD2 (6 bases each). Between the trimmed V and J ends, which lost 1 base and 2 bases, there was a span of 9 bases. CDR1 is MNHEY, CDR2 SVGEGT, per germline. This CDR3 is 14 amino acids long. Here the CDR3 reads CASSYYGGAYEQYF. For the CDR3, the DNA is TGTGCCAGCAGTTACTACGGGGGCGCCTACGAGCAGTACTTC.

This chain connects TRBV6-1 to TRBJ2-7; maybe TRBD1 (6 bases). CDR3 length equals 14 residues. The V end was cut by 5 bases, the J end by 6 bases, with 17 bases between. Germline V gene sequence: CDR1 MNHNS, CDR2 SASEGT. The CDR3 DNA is TGTGCCAGCAGTACCGGGACACCCTCGGGCGAGCAGTACTTC. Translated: CASSTGTPSGEQYF.

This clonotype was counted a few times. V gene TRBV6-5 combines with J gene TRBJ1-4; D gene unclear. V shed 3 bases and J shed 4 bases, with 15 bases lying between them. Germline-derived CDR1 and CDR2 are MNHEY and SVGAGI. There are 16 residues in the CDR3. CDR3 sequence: CASSYGVKGGNEKLFF. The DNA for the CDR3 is TGTGCCAGCAGTTATGGGGTTAAGGGTGGTAATGAAAAACTGTTTTTT.

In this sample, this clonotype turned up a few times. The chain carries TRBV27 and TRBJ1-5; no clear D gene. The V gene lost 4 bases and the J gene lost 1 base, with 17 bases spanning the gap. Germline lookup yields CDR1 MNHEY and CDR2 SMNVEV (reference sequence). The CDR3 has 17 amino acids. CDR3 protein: CASSSRTGRLSNQPQHF. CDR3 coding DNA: TGTGCCAGCAGTTCTAGGACCGGGCGATTAAGCAATCAGCCCCAGCATTTT.

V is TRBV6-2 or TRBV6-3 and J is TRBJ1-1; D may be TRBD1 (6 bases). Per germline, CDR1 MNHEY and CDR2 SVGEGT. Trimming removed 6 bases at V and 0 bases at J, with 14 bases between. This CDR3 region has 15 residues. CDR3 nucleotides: TGTGCCAGCAGGGGACATGGGCCCGTGAACACTGAAGCTTTCTTT. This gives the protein CASRGHGPVNTEAFF.

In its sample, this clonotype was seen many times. CDR3 region: CASSGYWGGLNTQYF. The CDR3 bases are TGTGCCAGCAGTGGCTATTGGGGGGGGTTGAATACGCAGTATTTT. The rearrangement uses TRBV28 and TRBJ2-3; 7 bases map to TRBD2. The V gene end was trimmed by 5 bases and the J gene end by 7 bases; junction bases not matched to a gene: 12. Germline loops: CDR1 MDHEN, CDR2 SYDVKM. The CDR3 has 15 residues.

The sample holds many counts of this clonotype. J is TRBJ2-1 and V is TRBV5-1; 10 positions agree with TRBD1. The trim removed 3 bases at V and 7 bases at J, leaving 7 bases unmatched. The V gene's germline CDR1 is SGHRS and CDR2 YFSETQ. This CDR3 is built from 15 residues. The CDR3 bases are TGCGCCAGCAGCTGGGGGGGACAGGGGAAGAATGAGCAGTTCTTC. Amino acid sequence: CASSWGGQGKNEQFF.

CDR3 DNA: TGTGCCAGCAACAAAGGAAGGGTCATGAACACTGAAGCTTTCTTT. Amino acids: CASNKGRVMNTEAFF. J is TRBJ1-1 and V is TRBV5-5; D gene ambiguous. This CDR3 is 15 amino acids long. Germline loops: CDR1 SGHKS, CDR2 YYEKEE (reference sequence). Trimming took off 6 bases at V and 0 bases at J, with 15 bases between the two ends.

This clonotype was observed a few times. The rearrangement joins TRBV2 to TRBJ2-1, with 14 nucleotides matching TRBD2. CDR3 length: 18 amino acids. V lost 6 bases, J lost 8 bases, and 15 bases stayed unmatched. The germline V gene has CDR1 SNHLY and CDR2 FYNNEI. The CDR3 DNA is TGTGCCAGCAGAGGGGACCTAGGACTAGCGGGAGGAGGGGATGAGCAGTTCTTC. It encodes CASRGDLGLAGGGDEQFF.

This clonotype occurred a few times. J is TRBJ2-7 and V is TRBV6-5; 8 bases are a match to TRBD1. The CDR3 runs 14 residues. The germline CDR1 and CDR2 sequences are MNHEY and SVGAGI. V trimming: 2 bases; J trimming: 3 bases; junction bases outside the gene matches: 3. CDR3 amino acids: CASSYRGQDYEQYF. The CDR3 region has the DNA TGTGCCAGCAGTTACAGGGGACAGGACTACGAGCAGTACTTC.

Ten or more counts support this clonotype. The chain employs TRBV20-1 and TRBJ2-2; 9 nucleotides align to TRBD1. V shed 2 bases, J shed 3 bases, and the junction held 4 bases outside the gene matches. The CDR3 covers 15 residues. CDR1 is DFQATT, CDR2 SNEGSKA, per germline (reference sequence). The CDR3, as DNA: TGCAGTGCTAGAACAGGGGGCCTAGACACCGGGGAGCTGTTTTTT. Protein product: CSARTGGLDTGELFF.

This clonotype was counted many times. The CDR3 protein is CASSPRRGANVLTF. CDR3 DNA: TGTGCCAGCTCTCCAAGGAGAGGGGCCAACGTCCTGACTTTC. The chain has TRBV18 and TRBJ2-6; D call uncertain. V gave up 6 bases and J gave up 4 bases, with 10 bases separating them. Germline V gene sequence: CDR1 KGHSH, CDR2 LQKENI. The CDR3 has 14 residues.

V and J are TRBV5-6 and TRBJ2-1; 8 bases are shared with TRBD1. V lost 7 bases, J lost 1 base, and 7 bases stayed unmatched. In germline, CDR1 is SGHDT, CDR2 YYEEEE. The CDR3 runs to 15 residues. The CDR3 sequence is CASSTGTGSYNEQFF. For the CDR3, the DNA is TGTGCCAGCTCTACCGGGACAGGTTCCTACAATGAGCAGTTCTTC.

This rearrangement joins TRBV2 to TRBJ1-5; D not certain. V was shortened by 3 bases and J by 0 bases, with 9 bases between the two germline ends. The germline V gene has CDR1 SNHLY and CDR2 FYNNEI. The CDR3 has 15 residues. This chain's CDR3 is CASSEGRVSNQPQHF. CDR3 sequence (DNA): TGTGCCAGCAGTGAGGGTCGGGTTAGCAATCAGCCCCAGCATTTT.

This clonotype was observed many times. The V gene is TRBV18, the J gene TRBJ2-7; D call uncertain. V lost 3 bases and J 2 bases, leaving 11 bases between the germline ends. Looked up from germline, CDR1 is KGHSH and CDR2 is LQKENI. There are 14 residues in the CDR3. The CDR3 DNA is TGTGCCAGCTCACCGGCTCACGGTCCCTACGAGCAGTACTTC. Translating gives CASSPAHGPYEQYF.

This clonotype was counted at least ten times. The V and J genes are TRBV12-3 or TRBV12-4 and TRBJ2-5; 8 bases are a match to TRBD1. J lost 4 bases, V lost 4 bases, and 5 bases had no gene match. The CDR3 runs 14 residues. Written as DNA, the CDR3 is TGTGCCAGCAGTTCCCAGGGGGCGGTAGAGACCCAGTACTTC. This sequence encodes CASSSQGAVETQYF.

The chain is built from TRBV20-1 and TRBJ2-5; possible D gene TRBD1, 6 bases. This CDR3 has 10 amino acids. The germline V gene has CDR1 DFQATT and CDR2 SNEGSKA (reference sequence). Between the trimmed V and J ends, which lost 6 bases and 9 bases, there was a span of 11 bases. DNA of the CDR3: TGCAGTGCAGATAGACAGGCCCAGTACTTC. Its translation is CSADRQAQYF.

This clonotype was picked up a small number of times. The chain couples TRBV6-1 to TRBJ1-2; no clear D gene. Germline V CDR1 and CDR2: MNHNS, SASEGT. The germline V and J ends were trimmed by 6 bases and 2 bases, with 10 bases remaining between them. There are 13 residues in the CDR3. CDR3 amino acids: CASRDFPNYGYTF. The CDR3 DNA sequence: TGTGCCAGCAGGGACTTCCCGAACTATGGCTACACCTTC.